One sample yielded the 14 T cell receptor beta chains listed below, sequenced in a study of response to subunit inactivated influenza vaccine. TCRdb recomputed calls from the RT-PCR reads with MiXCR, one row per CDR3 protein. Of hundreds of thousands of distinct CDR3 sequences listed, about 11% are singletons. This same sample was also part of a study on T cells expressing NK-cell markers. From that study: A 5'RACE template switching approach incorporating UMIs was used to make TCR beta cDNA.

The material was PBMCs from blood, obtained on the day of vaccination. These receptors came from a man between 50 and 59 years old who received an inactivated influenza vaccine.

This clonotype occurred a few times. The chain uses TRBV11-2 and TRBJ2-6; 8 nucleotides match TRBD1. The V segment lost 5 bases and the J segment 1 base; nucleotides outside the gene matches: 10. The CDR3 loop spans 18 amino acids. The germline V gene encodes CDR1 SGHAT and CDR2 FQNNGV. The CDR3, as DNA: TGTGCCAGCAGCCCCGCCAGGGGGCATTGGTCTGGGGCCAACGTCCTGACTTTC. Its protein is CASSPARGHWSGANVLTF.

Here the CDR3 DNA reads TGTGCCAGCGGGACACCCATTCCCTACAATGAGCAGTTCTTC. This codes for CASGTPIPYNEQFF. The chain carries TRBV7-2 and TRBJ2-1, with a weak D call TRBD1 (6 bases). Germline V gives CDR1 SGHTA, CDR2 FQGNSA. V lost 8 bases to trimming and J lost 2 bases, with 13 bases between them. The CDR3 extends over 14 amino acids.

This chain uses TRBV7-2 with TRBJ2-3, with a possible D match to TRBD2 (5 bases). This CDR3 has 17 residues. V lost 5 bases, J lost 0 bases, and 18 bases lay in between. The germline V gene encodes CDR1 SGHTA and CDR2 FQGNSA. The DNA for the CDR3 is TGTGCCAGCAGCCCCAGAGGGCAGACCCTGAGCACAGATACGCAGTATTTT. Amino acids: CASSPRGQTLSTDTQYF.

This clonotype was picked up many times. The chain combines TRBV29-1 with TRBJ2-1, with 7 bases identical to TRBD2. The junction had 8 bases not matched to a gene; V was cut back by 6 bases and J by 12 bases. CDR1 SQVTM and CDR2 ANQGSEA come from the germline V gene. The CDR3 totals 11 residues. The CDR3 sequence is CSVQLGGGQFF. The CDR3 DNA follows: TGCAGCGTGCAATTGGGGGGGGGGCAGTTCTTC.

V is TRBV3-1 and J is TRBJ2-2; D gene ambiguous. V lost 6 bases and J 6 bases, leaving 8 bases between the germline ends. Germline V gene lookup returns CDR1 LGHDT and CDR2 YNNKEL (reference sequence). This CDR3 spans 12 amino acids. The CDR3 reads CASRRAAGELFF. For the CDR3, the DNA is TGTGCCAGCAGGAGAGCCGCCGGGGAGCTGTTTTTT.

The sample holds a few counts of this clonotype. This chain connects TRBV7-2 to TRBJ2-5; D uncertain. Per germline, CDR1 SGHTA and CDR2 FQGNSA. V was shortened by 0 bases and J by 7 bases, with 3 bases between the two germline ends. CDR3 length: 11 amino acids. The CDR3 sequence: CASSLAGTQYF. The CDR3 DNA reads TGTGCCAGCAGCTTAGCGGGGACCCAGTACTTC.

The chain has TRBV5-1 and TRBJ2-4; TRBD1 agrees at 8 bases. J was trimmed by 0 bases and V by 2 bases; bases with no gene match: 7. Germline assignment: CDR1 SGHRS and CDR2 YFSETQ. This CDR3 comprises 17 residues. The DNA for the CDR3 is TGCGCCAGCAGCTTAGCAGGGGGCCAGTTAGCCAAAAACATTCAGTACTTC. Translation: CASSLAGGQLAKNIQYF.

This clonotype has ten or more counts. This chain connects TRBV12-3 or TRBV12-4 to TRBJ2-7, with a possible D match to TRBD1 (5 bases). CDR3 length: 13 amino acids. V was shortened by 5 bases and J by 1 base, with 9 bases between the two germline ends. This CDR3 is CASSPPGSYEQYF. The CDR3 DNA sequence: TGTGCCAGCAGTCCCCCAGGGTCCTACGAGCAGTACTTC.

This chain connects TRBV29-1 to TRBJ2-1, with 8 bases fitting TRBD1. CDR1 is SQVTM and CDR2 is ANQGSEA in the germline V gene. The CDR3 loop spans 14 amino acids. V dropped 2 bases and J dropped 5; count of bases not matched to a gene: 5. The CDR3 DNA follows: TGCAGCGTTGAAAAGGGACAGGTTAACAATGAGCAGTTCTTC. Translating it yields CSVEKGQVNNEQFF.

This clonotype was counted only a few times. The V gene is TRBV10-3, the J gene TRBJ2-1; 9 bases are a match to TRBD2. The V gene end was trimmed by 6 bases and the J gene end by 6 bases; junction bases not matched to a gene: 18. The CDR3 contains 18 residues. Germline V gives CDR1 ENHRY, CDR2 SYGVKD. The CDR3 DNA follows: TGTGCCATCAGGGGCAGCCACGCGGGACTAGCAACGGGCAATGAGCAGTTCTTC. This gives the protein CAIRGSHAGLATGNEQFF.

This clonotype was counted at least ten times. The chain couples TRBV6-5 to TRBJ1-1; a weak D match, TRBD1 (5 bases). The length of the CDR3 is 15 residues. V was cut by 1 base and J by 3 bases, with 12 bases left in between. Germline loops: CDR1 MNHEY, CDR2 SVGAGI. The CDR3 bases are TGTGCCAGCAGTTACTTTCCCCAGGGAGACACTGAAGCTTTCTTT. It is translated as CASSYFPQGDTEAFF.

V gene TRBV7-8 combines with J gene TRBJ2-3; 10 nucleotides line up with TRBD2. CDR3 length: 17 amino acids. After removal of 0 bases from V and 6 bases from J, the junction contained 9 bases not matched to a gene. The V gene's germline CDR1 is SGHVS and CDR2 FQNEAQ. CDR3 DNA sequence: TGTGCCAGCAGCTTAGCGGAAAAGACTAGCGGGTGGGATACGCAGTATTTT. Encoded protein: CASSLAEKTSGWDTQYF.

With regard to this clonotype: The junction departs from germline at one end; a sequencing error may be responsible. This sequence joins TRBV10-3 and TRBJ2-3; D is undetermined. The germline V gene has CDR1 ENHRY and CDR2 SYGVKD. This CDR3 comprises 11 residues. Here the CDR3 DNA reads TGTGCCATCAGTGAGTCTGAGAGCCCATACTTT. It yields the protein CAISESESPYF.

This clonotype was detected a few times. The V gene is TRBV10-2, the J gene TRBJ2-7; a possible D gene is TRBD1 (5 bases). The CDR3 runs to 19 residues. V gave up 0 bases and J gave up 2 bases, with 23 bases separating them. CDR1 is WSHSY, CDR2 SAAADI, per germline. For the CDR3, the DNA is TGCGCCAGCAGTGAGTCTCCCAGCCCTCAGACAGTGGAAGCCTACGAGCAGTACTTC. It encodes CASSESPSPQTVEAYEQYF.